This is a list of T cell receptor beta chains from one sample in a study of blood T cell repertoires in COVID-19. TCRdb's copy holds only in-frame clones and misses some; the assay was immunoSEQ multiplex PCR. The sample records around 200,000 clones, approximately 87% being singletons. The sample comprised peripheral blood. These receptors all stem from a man between 65 and 85 years old with active or convalescent COVID-19. The conserved cysteine and the conserved F or W are not part of the CDR3 here.

V: TRBV7-2
CDR3: ASSGGLVETQY

V: TRBV18
CDR3: ASSPGMGQGYNEQF

V: TRBV9
CDR3: ASSPGLVLAGPTDTQY

V: TRBV7-3
CDR3: ASSLGQGGSGYT

V: TRBV7-2
CDR3: ASSLRQGSGAEAF

V: TRBV5-1
CDR3: ASSQQGTGGGVYSGNTIY

V: TRBV7-8
CDR3: ASSSLGGANEQF

V: TRBV10-3
CDR3: AISLGQSTDTQY

V: TRBV9
CDR3: ASSVKTSAGELF

V: TRBV7-9
CDR3: ASSPTPGTGDTGELF

V: TRBV7-2
CDR3: ASSLGPTVNQPQH

V: TRBV19
CDR3: ASSIVSGPNQPQH

V: TRBV7-2
CDR3: ASSPGLAGTGEQY

V: TRBV11-2
CDR3: ASSHLGRQETQY

V: TRBV5-8
CDR3: ASSLSGQRYRKLF

V: TRBV6-6
CDR3: ASSSWTANTEAF

V: TRBV30
CDR3: AWNGQGGEKLF

V: TRBV5-4
CDR3: ASSPPGQINSPLH

V: TRBV24-1
CDR3: ATMGTGDNEQF

V: TRBV19
CDR3: ASSSRGRGAAYEQY

V: TRBV5-1
CDR3: ASSLASGAGDGNTIY

V: TRBV6-5
CDR3: ASSHRDRPYEQY

V: TRBV6-5
CDR3: ASRETGPYEQY

V: TRBV6-1
CDR3: ASSEAKDRNSPLH

V: TRBV10-2
CDR3: ASSEWGGSPSYEQY

V: TRBV21-1
CDR3: ASSKVGRGVGQPQH

V: TRBV7-8
CDR3: ASSLGSTGIGYT

V: TRBV2
CDR3: ASSFLGGTQETQY

V: TRBV6-4
CDR3: ASSDSEYGYT

V: TRBV19
CDR3: ASSWDMRNTEAF

V: TRBV9
CDR3: ASSPRGPTEAF

V: TRBV7-8
CDR3: ASSLETGVQGSQPQH

V: TRBV4-3
CDR3: ASSHVGTGSYGANVLT

V: TRBV27
CDR3: ASSLGGPRSPLH

V: TRBV2
CDR3: ATGRGLAGIYEQY

V: TRBV30
CDR3: AWSGSLGAGDNQPQH

V: TRBV7-8
CDR3: ASSPTGSMNTEAF

V: TRBV7-9
CDR3: ASSLGLLAGADTQY

V: TRBV24-1
CDR3: ATSDSGTGAYEQY

V: TRBV30
CDR3: AWNRYSYMNTEAF